Listed below are T cell receptor beta chains from one sample, sequenced in a study of OX40 agonist ivuxolimab in advanced cancers. Here immunoSEQ multiplex PCR was the method, and the copy in TCRdb shows in-frame clones only, minus some. The sample has approximately 76,000 clones, roughly nine tenths seen once. The source was CD4+ or CD8+ T cells sorted from blood, collected in a trial of the OX40 agonist ivuxolimab. Every receptor here comes from an adult with an advanced solid tumor such as melanoma, head and neck, liver or kidney cancer. Each CDR3 is given with its conserved first and last residue. The D gene is left open where the match is weak. Clone size, where shown, is once, few, many, or a class for clones that have expanded.

>-|TRBV5-1|TRBJ2-2|-
TGCGCCAGCAGCACGACAGCAAGTAGAAACACCGGGGAGCTGTTTTTT
CASSTTASRNTGELFF
>-|TRBV2|TRBJ1-2|-
TGTGCCAGCAGTGAAGCCCCGTGGTCTAACTATGGCTACACCTTC
CASSEAPWSNYGYTF
>few|TRBV19|TRBJ1-1|TRBD1
TGTGCCAGTAGAGAGACAGGGGCAGCTTTCTTT
CASRETGAAFF
>-|TRBV10-1|TRBJ2-6|-
TGCGCCAGCAGTGAGTCCGGGGCCGGGGCCAACGTCCTGACTTTC
CASSESGAGANVLTF
>-|TRBV7-6|TRBJ1-1|-
TGTGCCAGCAGCTTAGTCATGTACGCTGAAGCTTTCTTT
CASSLVMYAEAFF
>once|TRBV19|TRBJ1-2|-
TGTGCCAGTAGTATTTCGGGGACTGGACTGTATGGCTACACCTTC
CASSISGTGLYGYTF
>-|TRBV7-9|TRBJ1-2|TRBD1
TGTGCCAGCAGCTTAGGGACAGGGAGATATGGCTACACCTTC
CASSLGTGRYGYTF
>-|TRBV11-2|TRBJ2-7|TRBD2
TGTGCCAGCAGCTCGACGGGGGGATCCTACGAGCAGTACTTC
CASSSTGGSYEQYF
>-|TRBV5-1|TRBJ2-1|-
TGCGCCAGCAGCTTGGCAGACAATGAGCAGTTCTTC
CASSLADNEQFF
>-|TRBV6-5|TRBJ1-1|-
TGTGCCACCCTACCTGGGTCTATGGACACTGAAGCTTTCTTT
CATLPGSMDTEAFF
>-|TRBV19|TRBJ2-5|-
TGTGCCAGTAGTATAGGTAGGGGGACCCAGTACTTC
CASSIGRGTQYF
>-|TRBV6-1|TRBJ1-1|-
TGTGCCAGCAGTCGACACACTGAAGCTTTCTTT
CASSRHTEAFF
>-|TRBV5-6|TRBJ2-5|TRBD2
TGTGCCAGCAGCCGGGGACTAGCGGGGGGGCATGAGACCCAGTACTTC
CASSRGLAGGHETQYF
>-|TRBV2|TRBJ2-2|-
TGTGCCAGCCATCTAGATTTTTCAGCCGGGGAGCTGTTTTTT
CASHLDFSAGELFF
>-|TRBV7-7|TRBJ2-5|TRBD2
TGTGCTAGCAGCTTAGCGGGAAGGGGAGCGGGAGAGACCCAGTACTTC
CASSLAGRGAGETQYF
>once|TRBV6-6|TRBJ1-4|-
TGTGCCAGCAAACTCGATAAGGGTAGCGAAAAACTGTTTTTT
CASKLDKGSEKLFF
>-|TRBV27|TRBJ2-3|TRBD2
TGTGCCAGCAGTTTAATTAGCGGGGCAAAGCAGACGCAGTATTTT
CASSLISGAKQTQYF